Listed here are 21 T cell receptor beta chains from one sample, sequenced in a study of cytomegalovirus exposure and HLA in healthy donors. The PCR ran on 60 Vbeta and 13 Jbeta primers. Data came from immunoSEQ multiplex PCR; TCRdb stores just in-frame clones and leaves some out. The table lists about 130,000 clones, 70% to 85% of them singletons. The sample consisted of PBMCs. The receptors shown here come from a boy younger than 10 in good health and CMV-seronegative.

The J gene is TRBJ2-7, the V gene TRBV7-9; D is perhaps TRBD1 (5 bases). The CDR3 covers 12 residues. CDR1 and CDR2 (germline): SEHNR, FQNEAQ (reference sequence). CDR3 protein: CSSSLDSYEQYV. In DNA form, the CDR3 reads TGTTCCAGCAGCTTAGACAGCTACGAGCAGTACGTC.

Within the sample, this clone is medium-sized. J is TRBJ2-1 and V is TRBV6-1; D perhaps matches TRBD2 (7 bases). The CDR3 spans 16 residues. Germline V CDR1 and CDR2: MNHNS, SASEGT. V dropped 3 bases and J dropped 0 bases, with 12 bases sitting between them. CDR3 DNA: TGTGCCAGCAGTGACGGGGGGCCCCCCTCCTACAATGAGCAGTTCTTC. Translation: CASSDGGPPSYNEQFF.

This clone was counted a single time. The chain recombines TRBV10-3 with TRBJ2-7; 9 nucleotides match TRBD2. The germline gives CDR1 ENHRY, CDR2 SYGVKD. V lost 10 bases to trimming and J lost 6 bases; unmatched junction nucleotides: 13. This CDR3 is built from 14 residues. The CDR3 loop reads CATGPSAGGGEQYV. In nucleotides, the CDR3 is TGTGCCACCGGGCCCTCAGCGGGAGGTGGCGAGCAGTACGTC.

J is TRBJ1-1 and V is TRBV13; a possible D gene is TRBD1 (5 bases). Germline V gene sequence: CDR1 PRHDT, CDR2 FYEKMQ (reference sequence). CDR3 length equals 15 residues. V was trimmed by 2 bases and J by 1 base, leaving 11 bases between them. The DNA of the CDR3 is TGTGCCAGCAGCTTAAATAGGGGCAAGAACACTGAAGCTTTCTTT. Translating gives CASSLNRGKNTEAFF.

The chain has TRBV25-1 and TRBJ1-6; 7 bases are shared with TRBD1. CDR3 length: 15 amino acids. J lost 12 bases, V lost 4 bases, and 12 bases had no gene match. Germline CDR1 MGHDK, CDR2 SYGVNS. The CDR3 nucleotides are TGTGCCAGCAGTGGCCAGGGGGTCGGGGCTCGACCCCTCCACTTT. It yields the protein CASSGQGVGARPLHF.

The V and J genes are TRBV6-1 and TRBJ2-3; possible D gene TRBD2, 7 bases. The germline CDR1 and CDR2 sequences are MNHNS and SASEGT. The CDR3 is 16 residues long. Trimming shortened V by 1 base and J by 9 bases, and 20 bases separated the two germline ends. The CDR3 sequence is CASSEEGGRGAETQYF. The CDR3 nucleotides read TGTGCCAGCAGTGAAGAGGGGGGTCGGGGGGCTGAGACGCAGTATTTT.

In this sample, this clone turned up a few times. This chain uses TRBV2 with TRBJ2-5, with D perhaps matching TRBD2 (6 bases). Per the germline V gene, CDR1 is SNHLY and CDR2 is FYNNEI. V lost 0 bases to trimming and J lost 0 bases, with 17 bases between them. This CDR3 has 18 amino acids. DNA of the CDR3: TGTGCCAGCAGTGAAGCGTTTCCTAGCGAGACCTACCAAGAGACCCAGTACTTC. Residues: CASSEAFPSETYQETQYF.

V is TRBV25-1 and J is TRBJ2-2; 9 bases line up with TRBD1. CDR1 is MGHDK and CDR2 is SYGVNS in the germline V gene. CDR3 size: 15 residues. V was pared by 2 bases and J by 3 bases, with 1 base of the junction left unmatched. CDR3 bases: TGTGCCAGCAGTGAAGGGGACAGGGACACCGGGGAGCTGTTTTTT. As protein: CASSEGDRDTGELFF.

This clone was observed a single time. The CDR3 is CASTFKSQGINEQFF. In DNA, the CDR3 is TGTGCCAGCACCTTTAAATCACAGGGGATCAATGAGCAGTTCTTC. The V gene is TRBV13, the J gene TRBJ2-1; 7 bases are a match to TRBD1. V lost 7 bases to trimming and J lost 6 bases; unmatched junction nucleotides: 12. CDR1 is PRHDT and CDR2 is FYEKMQ in the germline V gene (reference sequence). This CDR3 comprises 15 residues. Supplemented by reference TRBV13 and TRBJ2-1, the full variable domain reads AAGVIQSPRHLIKEKRETATLKCYPIPRHDTVYWYQQGPGQDPQFLISFYEKMQSDKGSIPDRFSAQQFSDYHSELNMSSLELGDSALYFCASTFKSQGINEQFFGPGTRLTVL.

The chain combines TRBV7-9 with TRBJ2-3; possibly TRBD2 for D (6 bases). The CDR3 has 15 amino acids. Per germline, CDR1 SEHNR and CDR2 FQNEAQ (reference sequence). Between the trimmed V and J ends, which lost 5 bases and 2 bases, there was a span of 14 bases. The CDR3 DNA sequence: TGTGCCAGCAGCCCCGGGCGGGGTATCACAGATACGCAGTATTTT. Its protein is CASSPGRGITDTQYF.

The rearrangement joins TRBV11-3 to TRBJ1-1; D is perhaps TRBD1 (6 bases). The CDR3 covers 14 residues. The germline V and J ends were trimmed by 3 bases and 4 bases, with 12 bases remaining between them. Germline V gene data show CDR1 as SGHNT and CDR2 as YENEEA. The CDR3 sequence is CASSLGTSGTEAFF. CDR3 coding DNA: TGTGCCAGCAGCTTGGGGACATCTGGCACTGAAGCTTTCTTT.

The J gene is TRBJ1-5, the V gene TRBV19; D is uncertain. Trimming removed 5 bases at V and 6 bases at J, with 14 bases between. CDR1 is LNHDA, CDR2 SQIVND, per germline (reference sequence). This CDR3 region has 14 residues. CDR3 loop: CASSVRVNSQPQHF. CDR3 DNA: TGTGCCAGTAGTGTAAGAGTTAACAGTCAGCCCCAGCATTTT.

V gene TRBV9 combines with J gene TRBJ1-5; the D is unclear. Between the trimmed V and J ends, which lost 0 bases and 3 bases, there was a span of 10 bases. CDR3 length equals 15 residues. CDR1 is SGDLS and CDR2 is YYNGEE in the germline V gene. CDR3 amino acids: CASSVDPGHNQPQHF. CDR3 sequence (DNA): TGTGCCAGCAGCGTAGATCCGGGTCACAATCAGCCCCAGCATTTT.

This chain connects TRBV30 to TRBJ2-7, with TRBD2 identical over 10 bases. Unmatched junction bases numbered 12, after V lost 1 base and J lost 9 bases. Germline CDR1 and CDR2: GTSNPN and SVGIG (reference sequence). The CDR3 runs to 15 residues. As DNA, the CDR3 is TGTGCCTGGAGTGAGACCGGGACTAGCGACTCTAGGCAGTACGTC. This codes for CAWSETGTSDSRQYV.

The chain couples TRBV2 to TRBJ1-3; tentative D call: TRBD1 (5 bases). The CDR3 is made up of 15 amino acids. V dropped 8 bases and J dropped 0 bases, with 14 bases sitting between them. Germline lookup yields CDR1 SNHLY and CDR2 FYNNEI. Here the CDR3 reads CASGQGSGSGNTIYF. CDR3 sequence (DNA): TGTGCCAGCGGTCAGGGCTCGGGCTCTGGAAACACCATATATTTT.

The gene calls are TRBV29-1 and TRBJ2-1; 11 bases are shared with TRBD2. CDR1 is SQVTM, CDR2 ANQGSEA, per germline. The CDR3 covers 13 residues. Losses at the gene ends were 7 bases for V and 6 bases for J; bases not matched to a gene: 5. For the CDR3, the DNA is TGCAGCGGATTAGGACTAGCGGGCAATGAGCAGTTCTTC. Translating gives CSGLGLAGNEQFF.

The chain uses TRBV5-1 and TRBJ2-7, with a tentative D call TRBD1 (6 bases). CDR3 length equals 13 residues. Germline V gene lookup returns CDR1 SGHRS and CDR2 YFSETQ. Trimming took off 4 bases at V and 3 bases at J, with 11 bases between the two ends. The CDR3 DNA follows: TGCGCCAGCAGCCCCCGAGGGGGCTACGAGCAGTACGTC. It is translated as CASSPRGGYEQYV.

This chain joins TRBV5-1 and TRBJ2-3; TRBD2 might be the D (6 bases). With 4 bases removed from V and 1 base from J, the gap between germline ends came to 13 bases. Germline lookup yields CDR1 SGHRS and CDR2 YFSETQ. The CDR3 spans 15 residues. In nucleotides, the CDR3 is TGCGCCAGCAGCCTGTCCCCTAGCGGCACAGATACGCAGTATTTT. This gives the protein CASSLSPSGTDTQYF.

J is TRBJ2-5 and V is TRBV15, with D unresolved. The DNA end lines up better with TRBJ2-7; the J call may be wrong. This CDR3 region has 17 residues. Germline V gene lookup returns CDR1 LNHNV and CDR2 YYDKDF (reference sequence). The CDR3 loop reads CATSRDTRLRVPNEQYF. The DNA for the CDR3 is TGTGCCACCAGCAGAGATACGAGGTTACGTGTCCCTAACGAGCAGTACTTC.

The V call is TRBV29-1, the J call TRBJ1-3, with D unresolved. The CDR3 consists of 12 residues. Germline V gene data show CDR1 as SQVTM and CDR2 as ANQGSEA. Trimming took 4 bases from V and 0 from J, leaving 4 bases between them. DNA for the CDR3: TGCAGCGTTGGCTACTCTGGAAACACCATATATTTT. This sequence encodes CSVGYSGNTIYF.

The chain joins TRBV29-1 to TRBJ1-4; D is undetermined. The germline V and J ends were trimmed by 6 bases and 12 bases, with 17 bases remaining between them. The CDR3 consists of 12 residues. CDR1 and CDR2 (germline): SQVTM, ANQGSEA. CDR3 nucleotides: TGCAGCGTACTTGCGGGGAGGGTTGAACTGTTTTTT. Its translation: CSVLAGRVELFF.